A single sample gave rise to the 9 T cell receptor beta chains below, sequenced in a study of blood T cell repertoires in COVID-19. Assay: immunoSEQ multiplex PCR; the TCRdb copy retains only in-frame clones and omits some. Of approximately 150,000 clones listed, around four fifths are singletons. The sequencing sample was made of PBMCs or T cells enriched from blood (not recorded which). Source of these receptors: a woman between 50 and 59 years old who had recovered from COVID-19.

V is TRBV4-3 and J is TRBJ2-1; the D gene is possibly TRBD2 (6 bases). In germline, CDR1 is LGHNA, CDR2 YSLEER. The CDR3 spans 14 residues. V shed 5 bases and J shed 8 bases, with 16 bases lying between them. CDR3 protein: CASSDGGIVHEQFF. Here the CDR3 DNA reads TGCGCCAGCAGCGACGGGGGTATCGTCCATGAGCAGTTCTTC.

This chain connects TRBV7-9 to TRBJ1-4; 7 nucleotides agree with TRBD1. This CDR3 has 15 residues. The germline CDR1 and CDR2 sequences are SEHNR and FQNEAQ (reference sequence). V lost 5 bases and J lost 7; bases outside the gene matches: 10. The CDR3 protein is CASSPGTEPGEKLFF. As DNA, the CDR3 is TGTGCCAGCAGCCCCGGGACAGAGCCAGGTGAAAAACTGTTTTTT.

This clone was observed at least ten times. The chain joins TRBV7-9 to TRBJ1-1; D is uncertain. This CDR3 has 13 residues. V gave up 3 bases and J gave up 2 bases, with 7 bases separating them. Germline CDR1 reads SEHNR; CDR2 reads FQNEAQ (reference sequence). The CDR3 region is CASSFTANTEAFF. CDR3 nucleotides: TGTGCCAGCAGCTTTACAGCTAACACTGAAGCTTTCTTT.

This chain joins TRBV7-2 and TRBJ1-4; D is unresolved. V was cut by 5 bases and J by 8 bases, with 18 bases left in between. In germline, CDR1 is SGHTA, CDR2 FQGNSA. This CDR3 has 15 amino acids. DNA of the CDR3: TGTGCCAGCAGCCGCCTCTCGGCGGGTAACGAAAAACTGTTTTTT. Amino acid sequence: CASSRLSAGNEKLFF.

CDR3 in amino acids: CATQALVNTEAFF. The CDR3, as DNA: TGTGCCACCCAGGCTTTGGTGAACACTGAAGCTTTCTTT. V usage is TRBV10-3 and J usage is TRBJ1-1, with no clear D. Deletions cut 10 bases from V and 0 bases from J, with 12 bases between. This CDR3 spans 13 amino acids. The germline V gene has CDR1 ENHRY and CDR2 SYGVKD.

The rearrangement joins TRBV30 to TRBJ1-5; a weak D match, TRBD1 (5 bases). The CDR3 runs to 18 residues. Between the trimmed V and J ends, which lost 2 bases and 0 bases, there was a span of 20 bases. CDR1 and CDR2 (germline): GTSNPN, SVGIG (reference sequence). The CDR3 DNA reads as TGTGCCTGGAGTCCCGACCGTAGTAAGGGGATTAGCAATCAGCCCCAGCATTTT. This sequence encodes CAWSPDRSKGISNQPQHF. Drawing the rest from reference TRBV30 and TRBJ1-5, the complete variable domain is SQTIHQWPATLVQPVGSPLSLECTVEGTSNPNLYWYRQAAGRGLQLLFYSVGIGQISSEVPQNLSASRPQDRQFILSSKKLLLSDSGFYLCAWSPDRSKGISNQPQHFGDGTRLSIL.

The V and J genes are TRBV27 and TRBJ1-4, with D hard to call. CDR3 length: 16 amino acids. Germline V gene data show CDR1 as MNHEY and CDR2 as SMNVEV (reference sequence). Trimming pared 3 bases from V and 3 bases from J, leaving 14 bases between. CDR3 amino acids: CASSFTRSRANEKLFF. CDR3 nucleotides: TGTGCCAGCAGTTTTACCCGTTCAAGAGCTAATGAAAAACTGTTTTTT.

J is TRBJ2-2 and V is TRBV29-1; TRBD2 agrees at 7 bases. Looked up from germline, CDR1 is SQVTM and CDR2 is ANQGSEA. This CDR3 region has 14 residues. V gave up 7 bases and J gave up 7 bases; unmatched junction bases: 12. The CDR3 DNA is TGCAGCGCCAAGGGAGGGGCGAGGAACGGGGAGCTGTTTTTT. Protein: CSAKGGARNGELFF.

Regarding this clone: Other DNA sequences in the same sample also yield this CDR3. The chain joins TRBV19 to TRBJ2-1; TRBD1 agrees at 9 bases. Per the germline V gene, CDR1 is LNHDA and CDR2 is SQIVND (reference sequence). The V and J ends lost 6 bases and 2 bases, in that order; junction bases with no gene match: 5. CDR3 length: 15 residues. CDR3 region: CASSTTGGAYNEQFF. CDR3 nucleotides: TGTGCCAGTAGCACAACAGGGGGCGCCTACAATGAGCAGTTCTTC.